The entry below describes one TCR beta chain. Its matching antigen is unknown. The sample originates from a study of response to subunit inactivated influenza vaccine. Findings of the study overall: Seasonal influenza vaccination, on each occasion, was suggested by the authors to recruit few new T cells.

TCRdb re-called the RT-PCR reads with MiXCR, one entry per CDR3 protein. The sample lists just over 300,000 distinct CDR3 sequences; just over 20% were seen once. The CDR3 consists of 13 residues. Germline V CDR1 and CDR2: WNHNN, SYGVQD (reference sequence). V was shortened by 6 bases and J by 3 bases, with 11 bases between the two germline ends. This receptor was identified in a man between 50 and 70 years old who received an inactivated influenza vaccine. The chain links TRBV10-1 to TRBJ1-1, with D unclear. The specimen was PBMCs from blood, collected 21 months after vaccination. The DNA of the CDR3 is TGCGCCAGCAGCGTAGACGGGTACACTGAAGCTTTCTTT. This gives the protein CASSVDGYTEAFF.